The present entry profiles one T cell receptor beta chain with its context. Its specificity is not known. This could be a read error, since a much larger clone is one nucleotide away. These data belong to a study of response to subunit inactivated influenza vaccine. TCRdb ran MiXCR on the RT-PCR reads and lists one entry per CDR3 protein. The sample includes about half a million distinct CDR3 sequences, about 10% of them seen just once. The CDR3 extends over 12 amino acids. Germline V gene data show CDR1 as DFQATT and CDR2 as SNEGSKA (reference sequence). Points from the study as a whole: Authors suggested few new T cells are recruited by each seasonal influenza vaccination.

The clonotype originates from a man over 45 who received an inactivated influenza vaccine. Specimen: PBMCs from blood, collected around seven weeks after vaccination. This sequence joins TRBV20-1 and TRBJ2-3, with 7 bases fitting TRBD1. This chain's CDR3 is CSAQQGTDMQYF. CDR3 in DNA: TGCAGTGCCCAACAGGGGACAGATATGCAGTATTTT.